This T cell receptor (beta chain) was captured by sequencing in a study of T cells in tuberculosis (dated by TCRdb to 2016 to 2019). Study-level background: To characterize T cells specific for the mycobacterial lipid antigen glucose monomycolate (GMM), the study used CD1B tetramers together with high-throughput TCR immunosequencing. In a South African clinical cohort, IGRA-negative adolescents, IGRA-positive adolescents with latent tuberculosis and adults with active tuberculosis were compared, with ten people in each group. The paper as a whole reports these results and caveats: Active tuberculosis TCR-alpha repertoires showed smaller mean NN-distances to GMM-specific TCRs than IGRA-negative controls, suggesting clonal expansion of these TCRs. The smaller NN-distances in active tuberculosis patients were driven in part by shorter CDR3-alpha lengths, while the difference seen for TCR-beta was not statistically significant. Clinical samples were selected based on the availability of cryopreserved specimens, with adults included as active tuberculosis cases and adolescents included as controls. An accuracy of under 90% (AUROC more than 0.8) was reached by a classifier using the diverse GMM-specific repertoire, compared with over 65% accuracy when GEM motif frequencies were used.

TCR libraries were generated with the immunoSEQ multiplex PCR assay, using TCR-beta and/or TCR-alpha/delta assays for each sample. The amplified TCR libraries were sequenced using the Illumina high-throughput platform. The original methods were these. Clustering and dimensionality reduction were performed using pairwise TCRdist distances among GMM-specific receptors from ex vivo sorted or in vitro expanded T cells. The score assigned to each clinical repertoire was mean NN-distance, meaning the average TCRdist to the nearest 10% of tetramer-positive reference sequences. GEM TCR motif frequency was calculated as the fraction of unique TCRs that matched known GEM sequences by V/J usage and CDR3 length. Active tuberculosis was classified by linear discriminant analysis with leave-one-out cross-validation, implemented in scikit-learn. TCRdb's version of the immuneACCESS table is confined to in-frame rearrangements and falls short of the full clone set. An unresolved V gene accounts for under half of the shortfall where checked; the remainder is of unknown origin. V, J and clone size reflect that table, while D and trimming were determined from the DNA. The table for this sample lists more than 40,000 clones; approximately 94% of them were counted only once. The ten largest account for under 2% of the sample.

This clone was seen only once. No cognate antigen has been identified for it. No quality values exist for individual bases; no much larger clone is one base distant. At study entry, a tuberculin skin test and the QuantiFERON-TB GOLD In-Tube IGRA were used to screen adolescents for latent tuberculosis infection. Immunosequencing was performed on unsorted cryopreserved PBMC and covered roughly 100,000 T cells per clinical donor on average. Eleven high schools in the Worcester region of the Western Cape, South Africa, served as enrollment sites for adolescents aged 12 to 18 years. Some 10 adolescents infected with M. tuberculosis and approximately ten uninfected adolescents were chosen and matched for age and sex. PBMC from adolescents were isolated by density centrifugation from freshly drawn heparinized blood and then cryopreserved. The source is a donor aged 10-29 years with latent tuberculosis or without tuberculosis infection. Some clones in this sample may be carry-over from other donors' samples. Sequencing input: PBMCs.

The nucleotides are TGTGCCAGCACCCCAACAAACAGCCCTGACGAGCAGTACTTC. Translated, this gives CASTPTNSPDEQYF. The sequence is built from TRBV7-9 and TRBJ2-7; the D gene cannot be resolved reliably. The CDR3 starts with the cysteine, ends with the phenylalanine, and has 14 residues. The kept DNA is CDR3 alone, 42 bases in frame from the first base. The germline V gene encodes CDR1 SEHNR and CDR2 FQNEAQ (reference sequence). V is reduced by 7 bases and J by 5 bases, leaving a spacing of 18 bases between them.